What follows are 27 T cell receptor beta chains derived from one specimen sequenced in a study of neurological immune-mediated disorders. TCRdb reanalysed the 5' RACE reads using MiXCR and keeps one entry per CDR3 protein. The repertoire holds 70,000 to 95,000 distinct CDR3 sequences, with 13% to 15% as singletons. Sequenced sample: PBMCs. These receptors were collected from a woman aged 45-60 years in good health.

This clonotype was observed many times. This chain joins TRBV7-2 and TRBJ2-3; D ambiguous. Trimming took off 3 bases at V and 6 bases at J, with 16 bases between the two ends. The CDR3 sequence is 15 residues long. Germline CDR1 SGHTA, CDR2 FQGNSA. The chain's CDR3 is CASSFGPWRPDTQYF. In DNA form, the CDR3 reads TGTGCCAGCAGCTTCGGGCCCTGGCGGCCTGATACGCAGTATTTT.

This clonotype was recorded many times. This chain links TRBV12-3 or TRBV12-4 with TRBJ2-7, with D hard to call. V was shortened by 3 bases and J by 2 bases, with 11 bases between the two germline ends. The CDR3 length is 14 residues. The chain's CDR3 is CASSLSRFPYEQYF. The CDR3 coding sequence is TGTGCCAGCAGTTTGTCCCGTTTCCCCTACGAGCAGTACTTC.

The table lists this clonotype with many counts. The rearrangement links TRBV7-2 to TRBJ1-3; 8 positions agree with TRBD1. Per germline, CDR1 SGHTA and CDR2 FQGNSA. This CDR3 has 17 residues. Trimming removed 1 base from V and 0 bases from J; junction bases left unmatched: 5. The CDR3 nucleotides are TGTGCCAGCAGCTTAGGAGGACAGGGCCTCTCTGGAAACACCATATATTTT. Translating it yields CASSLGGQGLSGNTIYF.

This clonotype was seen many times. This sequence joins TRBV7-2 and TRBJ2-2; D possibly corresponds to TRBD2 (5 bases). Germline CDR1 SGHTA, CDR2 FQGNSA. The CDR3 is 13 amino acids. Deletions cut 8 bases from V and 4 bases from J, with 11 bases between. The CDR3 region has the DNA TGTGCCAGCGATCGTCGGGGCACCGGGGAGCTGTTTTTT. Translation: CASDRRGTGELFF.

This rearrangement joins TRBV7-2 to TRBJ1-2; D gene unclear. The CDR3 extends over 11 amino acids. The V gene's germline CDR1 is SGHTA and CDR2 FQGNSA. CDR3 loop: CSRSPLYGYTF. The CDR3 coding sequence is TGTTCCCGCAGCCCCCTCTATGGCTACACCTTC.

This clonotype has at least ten counts. CDR3 sequence reads: CASYSSRGPQFFQETQYF. The CDR3 DNA is TGTGCCAGCTACTCGAGCCGGGGCCCTCAATTTTTCCAAGAGACCCAGTACTTC. J is TRBJ2-5 and V is TRBV7-9, with D perhaps matching TRBD1 or TRBD2 (5 bases each). Germline V lookup: CDR1 SEHNR, CDR2 FQNEAQ (reference sequence). The CDR3 runs 18 residues. Trimming shortened V by 8 bases and J by 1 base, and 26 bases separated the two germline ends.

This clonotype appeared many times. The rearrangement joins TRBV12-3 or TRBV12-4 to TRBJ1-2; 7 positions agree with TRBD1. The length of the CDR3 is 16 residues. V dropped 5 bases and J dropped 3; count of bases not matched to a gene: 12. CDR3 amino acids: CASSPGRGQADYGYTF. DNA of the CDR3: TGTGCCAGCAGTCCGGGGAGAGGACAGGCCGACTATGGCTACACCTTC.

There are many counts of this clonotype. This rearrangement joins TRBV20-1 to TRBJ1-5; possibly TRBD1 for D (6 bases). CDR3 length: 16 residues. With 2 bases removed from V and 7 bases from J, the gap between germline ends came to 21 bases. The germline V gene has CDR1 DFQATT and CDR2 SNEGSKA (reference sequence). The CDR3: CSARPLGGRGGQPQHF. The CDR3 nucleotides are TGCAGTGCTAGACCGCTGGGTGGCAGGGGAGGGCAGCCCCAGCATTTT.

This clonotype was detected ten times or more. The genes are TRBV6-6 and TRBJ2-3; D is ambiguous. The CDR3 is made up of 14 amino acids. Trimming shortened V by 2 bases and J by 3 bases, and 9 bases separated the two germline ends. CDR1 is MNHNY and CDR2 is SVGAGI in the germline V gene (reference sequence). CDR3 nucleotide sequence: TGTGCCAGCAGTTACCTGCAACGGACAGATACGCAGTATTTT. Its protein is CASSYLQRTDTQYF.

The sample holds many counts of this clonotype. The V and J genes are TRBV20-1 and TRBJ1-4; D gene unclear. The germline V and J ends were trimmed by 4 bases and 6 bases, with 18 bases remaining between them. Germline CDR1 DFQATT, CDR2 SNEGSKA (reference sequence). The CDR3 is 15 amino acids. Written as DNA, the CDR3 is TGCAGTGCTACGGAGGCACGACTACGCGATGAAAAACTGTTTTTT. This codes for CSATEARLRDEKLFF.

V usage is TRBV29-1 and J usage is TRBJ2-3, with 13 bases aligning to TRBD2. Trimming took 4 bases from V and 1 from J; bases not matched to a gene: 8. The CDR3 totals 17 residues. The V gene's germline CDR1 is SQVTM and CDR2 ANQGSEA. For the CDR3, the DNA is TGCAGCGTTGGGACTAGCGGGAGTGGGGGAGGCACAGATACGCAGTATTTT. Its translation is CSVGTSGSGGGTDTQYF.

V and J are TRBV20-1 and TRBJ2-5; 7 nucleotides match TRBD2. In germline, CDR1 is DFQATT, CDR2 SNEGSKA (reference sequence). This CDR3 contains 14 residues. V gave up 2 bases and J gave up 2 bases; unmatched junction bases: 5. The CDR3 bases are TGCAGTGCTAGACCAAGGGAGGGTCAAGAGACCCAGTACTTC. Amino acids: CSARPREGQETQYF.

This clonotype was observed at least ten times. The chain employs TRBV5-1 and TRBJ1-6, with 10 positions matching TRBD1. The V gene's germline CDR1 is SGHRS and CDR2 YFSETQ. CDR3 length: 16 amino acids. V was pared by 4 bases and J by 10 bases, with 11 bases of the junction left unmatched. CDR3 coding DNA: TGCGCCAGCAGCGGGGGACAGGGGTCTTTCGGATCACCCCTCCACTTT. Translating it yields CASSGGQGSFGSPLHF.

This clonotype was recorded at least ten times. The chain uses TRBV4-2 and TRBJ1-2; D gene uncertain. Germline values: CDR1 LGHNA, CDR2 YNFKEQ. V was shortened by 1 base and J by 0 bases, with 12 bases between the two germline ends. CDR3 length equals 16 residues. CDR3 nucleotides: TGTGCCAGCAGCCAAGTAGATGGGGATCCTAACTATGGCTACACCTTC. Translation: CASSQVDGDPNYGYTF.

This clonotype was found a few times. The chain couples TRBV5-5 to TRBJ1-3; D is undetermined. This CDR3 comprises 15 residues. CDR1 is SGHKS, CDR2 YYEKEE, per germline (reference sequence). The V and J ends lost 0 bases and 0 bases respectively, with 7 bases between them. As DNA, the CDR3 is TGTGCCAGCAGCTTGGTCTGGGGCTCTGGAAACACCATATATTTT. Translated: CASSLVWGSGNTIYF. The full variable domain, completed using reference TRBV5-5 and TRBJ1-3, is DAGVTQSPTHLIKTRGQQVTLRCSPISGHKSVSWYQQVLGQGPQFIFQYYEKEERGRGNFPDRFSARQFPNYSSELNVNALLLGDSALYLCASSLVWGSGNTIYFGEGSWLTVV.

This clonotype was observed at least ten times. The chain uses TRBV28 and TRBJ1-5; a weak D match, TRBD1 (6 bases). Looked up from germline, CDR1 is MDHEN and CDR2 is SYDVKM. CDR3 length: 15 residues. The germline V and J ends were trimmed by 6 bases and 2 bases, with 14 bases remaining between them. CDR3 sequence: CASRRGGAGNQPQHF. The CDR3 DNA is TGTGCCAGCAGAAGAGGGGGGGCCGGCAATCAGCCCCAGCATTTT.

This clonotype was seen repeatedly, ten times or more. The V call is TRBV28, the J call TRBJ1-6, with D unresolved. Trimming removed 4 bases at V and 3 bases at J, with 10 bases between. Germline V lookup: CDR1 MDHEN, CDR2 SYDVKM. The CDR3 spans 15 residues. CDR3 sequence (DNA): TGTGCCAGCAGTTCATCCACAATCTATAATTCACCCCTCCACTTT. Translating gives CASSSSTIYNSPLHF.

This clonotype was observed a few times. A much larger clonotype is one base distant, so this may be a read error. This chain uses TRBV18 with TRBJ2-5; no clear D gene. V was clipped by 2 bases and J by 5 bases, with 9 bases between them. This CDR3 is 13 amino acids long. The germline CDR1 and CDR2 sequences are KGHSH and LQKENI. The CDR3 nucleotides are TGTGCCAGCTCACCAGCAGGCCGGGAGACCCAGTACTTC. Translating it yields CASSPAGRETQYF.

CDR3 DNA: TGTGCCATCAGTGCGTGGACCCTAGAGACCCAGTACTTC. As protein: CAISAWTLETQYF. V is TRBV10-3 and J is TRBJ2-5; D unresolved. Looked up from germline, CDR1 is ENHRY and CDR2 is SYGVKD. Trimming stripped 4 bases from V and 4 bases from J, with 10 bases between. CDR3 size: 13 residues.

This clonotype was seen repeatedly, ten times or more. V is TRBV7-9 and J is TRBJ1-6; 9 bases align to TRBD1. V was pared by 4 bases and J by 10 bases, with 8 bases of the junction left unmatched. This CDR3 contains 15 residues. Looked up from germline, CDR1 is SEHNR and CDR2 is FQNEAQ (reference sequence). CDR3 loop: CASSSSGTGKSPLHF. The CDR3, as DNA: TGTGCCAGCAGCTCATCCGGGACAGGGAAATCACCCCTCCACTTT.

This clonotype was found many times. The chain carries TRBV12-3 or TRBV12-4 and TRBJ2-2; D possibly corresponds to TRBD2 (6 bases). This CDR3 contains 15 residues. Deletions cut 5 bases from V and 3 bases from J, with 13 bases between. Here the CDR3 DNA reads TGTGCCAGCAGTCCCTCAAGCGGGCACACCGGGGAGCTGTTTTTT. Residues: CASSPSSGHTGELFF.

This clonotype was seen at least ten times. The chain employs TRBV28 and TRBJ1-2; TRBD1 matches 8 bases. Germline V gene lookup returns CDR1 MDHEN and CDR2 SYDVKM. J gave up 10 bases and V 4 bases, and 20 bases lay outside the gene matches. The CDR3 is 17 residues long. The CDR3 is CASSSPGQGGRTGHYTF. The CDR3 DNA is TGTGCCAGCAGTTCTCCCGGACAGGGCGGGAGGACAGGTCACTACACCTTC.

This clonotype showed up many times. The chain is built from TRBV7-2 and TRBJ2-1; the D is unclear. With 1 base removed from V and 1 base from J, the gap between germline ends came to 11 bases. CDR1 is SGHTA, CDR2 FQGNSA, per germline. The CDR3 extends over 16 amino acids. The CDR3 reads CASSLVSVGSYNEQFF. The CDR3 DNA reads TGTGCCAGCAGCTTAGTCTCGGTGGGTTCCTACAATGAGCAGTTCTTC.

CDR3 DNA sequence: TGTGCCAGCAGTTTTCGGGCAATAGGGGAAAAACTGTTTTTT. This codes for CASSFRAIGEKLFF. V gene TRBV12-3 or TRBV12-4 combines with J gene TRBJ1-4; unclear D gene. The CDR3 runs to 14 residues. Deletions cut 3 bases from V and 8 bases from J, with 13 bases between.

This clonotype has ten or more counts. V is TRBV7-2 and J is TRBJ2-4; D is uncertain. The V gene's germline CDR1 is SGHTA and CDR2 FQGNSA. The CDR3 covers 14 residues. V lost 5 bases and J lost 2, with 10 bases in between. CDR3 residues: CASSPMVSKNIQYF. The CDR3 DNA reads TGTGCCAGCAGCCCTATGGTTTCCAAAAACATTCAGTACTTC.

The table lists this clonotype with many counts. The chain is built from TRBV5-1 and TRBJ1-4; a possible D gene is TRBD1 (5 bases). The germline V and J ends were trimmed by 4 bases and 3 bases, with 10 bases remaining between them. Germline CDR1 SGHRS, CDR2 YFSETQ. CDR3 length: 14 amino acids. DNA for the CDR3: TGCGCCAGCAGCCTGGACACGGCTAATGAAAAACTGTTTTTT. It is translated as CASSLDTANEKLFF.

This clonotype was seen more than once but under ten times. The rearrangement uses TRBV12-3 or TRBV12-4 and TRBJ2-3; D remains ambiguous. This CDR3 is built from 12 residues. V dropped 5 bases and J dropped 4 bases, with 7 bases sitting between them. The CDR3 DNA reads as TGTGCCAGCAGTCCCATCCCAGATACGCAGTATTTT. It encodes CASSPIPDTQYF.